These 2 T cell receptor beta chains originate from one sample sequenced in a study of blood T cell repertoires in COVID-19. Some clones are missing from TCRdb's copy, which holds only in-frame ones; the method was immunoSEQ multiplex PCR. The sample yields tens of thousands of clones, roughly four fifths seen once. Sequencing used peripheral blood. The receptors stem from a human donor in a cohort sampled during active COVID-19.

J is TRBJ1-5 and V is TRBV19; perhaps TRBD1 as D (6 bases). Germline CDR1 LNHDA, CDR2 SQIVND (reference sequence). There are 13 residues in the CDR3. Trimming stripped 5 bases from V and 4 bases from J, with 9 bases between. DNA for the CDR3: TGTGCCAGTAGTTACAGGGCTAATCAGCCCCAGCATTTT. Its translation: CASSYRANQPQHF. The variable domain in full, completed from reference TRBV19 and TRBJ1-5, reads DGGITQSPKYLFRKEGQNVTLSCEQNLNHDAMYWYRQDPGQGLRLIYYSQIVNDFQKGDIAEGYSVSREKKESFPLTVTSAQKNPTAFYLCASSYRANQPQHFGDGTRLSIL.

This chain joins TRBV6-2 or TRBV6-3 and TRBJ1-1, with 7 bases identical to TRBD1. CDR1 and CDR2 from the germline V gene are MNHEY and SVGEGT. V lost 4 bases and J lost 6; bases outside the gene matches: 8. The CDR3 totals 14 residues. The CDR3 protein is CASSSLGQQAEAFF. As DNA, the CDR3 is TGTGCCAGCAGTTCCCTGGGACAGCAGGCTGAAGCTTTCTTT.